This T cell receptor gamma chain derives from a study of intestinal T cells in coeliac disease. The wider study: Mean age was 16.0 for coeliac patients versus around 51 for controls.

Study conclusions and caveats: PCR duplicates were indistinguishable from repeated CDR3 amino acid sequences. With TRG, almost 95% of biopsies (about 95% of the 54) were classified correctly.

With V trimmed by 15 bases and J by 9 bases, 25 bases remained unmatched. There are 16 residues in the CDR3. More than 8 formalin-fixed paraffin-embedded scrolls, each 5 µm thick, supplied each case's genomic DNA. Control biopsies came from endoscopy for reflux, dyspepsia or gastritis. For this clone: The antigen remains unidentified.

TRG repertoires were amplified with LymphoTrack primers from 200 ng of biopsy DNA. TCRdb repeated clone calling on the multiplex PCR reads with CATT. Found here are 700 to 950 gamma-chain clones, about 46% of them singletons; the top ten hold 20% to 30%. The chain joins TRGV11 to TRGJP1. TRGV11 is treated as an ORF (open reading frame) with a function not yet certain. Material for sequencing was a duodenal biopsy. The TCR comes from a human donor who served as a control with a normal duodenal biopsy, not a healthy volunteer. The CDR3, as DNA: TGTGCCCTGCACTGGATTGAGGCACCCCACTGTTGGTTCAAGATATTT. This gives the protein CALHWIEAPHCWFKIF.